A selection of T cell receptor beta chains follows, all from one sample in a study of OX40 agonist ivuxolimab in advanced cancers. The data were produced by immunoSEQ multiplex PCR, yet TCRdb's version contains in-frame clones alone and is incomplete. The data hold about 46,000 clones, with roughly 85% observed a single time. This sample comprised CD4+ or CD8+ T cells sorted from blood, obtained in a trial of the OX40 agonist ivuxolimab. The receptors were sampled from an adult with an advanced solid tumor such as melanoma, head and neck, liver or kidney cancer. The CDR3 runs from the conserved cysteine through the conserved F or W. A D gene is named only where the DNA matches it firmly. The listing skips clone size in some rows; elsewhere it reads once, few, many or a size class.

J: TRBJ2-5; V: TRBV5-4; D: -; size: few; DNA: TGTGCCAGCAAGAGGGCCATGTCAACGAAAGAGACCCAGTACTTC; CDR3: CASKRAMSTKETQYF
J: TRBJ2-6; V: TRBV5-6; D: -; size: once; DNA: TGTGCCAGCAGCTTGGGCTCTGGGGCCAACGTCCTGACTTTC; CDR3: CASSLGSGANVLTF
J: TRBJ2-1; V: TRBV7-8; D: -; size: -; DNA: TGTGCCAGCAGCCCCCAGGGGGGGGACAGGAAACACAATGAGCAGTTCTTC; CDR3: CASSPQGGDRKHNEQFF
J: TRBJ1-1; V: TRBV6-1; D: -; size: -; DNA: TGTGCCACTAAAAAGTCGGGGCTCACTGAAGCTTTCTTT; CDR3: CATKKSGLTEAFF
J: TRBJ2-6; V: TRBV1; D: -; size: -; DNA: TGCACCAGCAGCTGTGCACAAAGTCGGGCCAACGTCCTGACTTTC; CDR3: CTSSCAQSRANVLTF
J: TRBJ2-5; V: TRBV5-1; D: -; size: -; DNA: TGCGCCAGCAGCTTCACCCATCTGGACAGCTCCCAAGAGACCCAGTACTTC; CDR3: CASSFTHLDSSQETQYF
J: TRBJ1-2; V: TRBV19; D: -; size: few; DNA: TGTGCCAGTAGAGGCCCCGCCCTAAGTGGCTACACCTTC; CDR3: CASRGPALSGYTF
J: TRBJ2-1; V: TRBV5-6; D: -; size: -; DNA: TGTGCCAGCAGTCCTTTGTCTAGCAGTAAGCAGTTCTTC; CDR3: CASSPLSSSKQFF
J: TRBJ2-7; V: TRBV5-1; D: -; size: few; DNA: TGCGCCAGCAGCTTGGAGGACACTTTTGCCTACGAGCAGTACTTC; CDR3: CASSLEDTFAYEQYF
J: TRBJ1-1; V: TRBV6-6; D: TRBD1; size: -; DNA: TGTGCCAGCAGTTCCGGGACAGCGAACACTGAAGCTTTCTTT; CDR3: CASSSGTANTEAFF
J: TRBJ1-2; V: TRBV6-5; D: TRBD1; size: -; DNA: TGTGCCAGCAGTTCCCCAAGGACAGGGAGGTATGGCTACACCTTC; CDR3: CASSSPRTGRYGYTF
J: TRBJ1-5; V: TRBV28; D: -; size: few; DNA: TGTGCCAGCAGGACAGGTATGTCGAATCAGCCCCAGCATTTT; CDR3: CASRTGMSNQPQHF
J: TRBJ2-7; V: TRBV29-1; D: -; size: -; DNA: TGCAGCGTTTGGGACCCAACCATTTACGAGCAGTACTTC; CDR3: CSVWDPTIYEQYF
J: TRBJ2-5; V: TRBV2; D: TRBD2; size: -; DNA: TGTGCCAGCACCCCGACTAGCGGGGGGGAGACCCAGTACTTC; CDR3: CASTPTSGGETQYF
J: TRBJ2-1; V: TRBV19; D: TRBD2; size: -; DNA: TGTGCCAGTAGGTCGGAAATAGCGGGAGGACATGAGCAGTTCTTC; CDR3: CASRSEIAGGHEQFF
J: TRBJ2-3; V: TRBV7-9; D: -; size: -; DNA: TGTGCCAGCTCGTGGACGGGAGCGAGAGATACGCAGTATTTT; CDR3: CASSWTGARDTQYF
J: TRBJ2-1; V: TRBV7-3; D: -; size: -; DNA: TGTGCCAGCAGGCAGGGAACCTACAATGAGCAGTTCTTC; CDR3: CASRQGTYNEQFF
J: TRBJ2-1; V: TRBV6-1; D: -; size: -; DNA: TGTGCCAGCAGTGAAAGGCAGGGGTTGACTTGGGAGCAGTTCTTC; CDR3: CASSERQGLTWEQFF
J: TRBJ2-1; V: TRBV7-9; D: -; size: -; DNA: TGTGCCAGCAGCTTCGTCGGCCGAGACAATGAGCAGTTCTTC; CDR3: CASSFVGRDNEQFF
J: TRBJ1-4; V: TRBV28; D: -; size: -; DNA: TGTGCCAGCAGTTTAGGTCCACAGGCGCGTTATGAAAAACTGTTTTTT; CDR3: CASSLGPQARYEKLFF
J: TRBJ2-1; V: TRBV29-1; D: -; size: once; DNA: TGCAGCGTAAAACGGAACTCCGGGAATGAGCAGTTCTTC; CDR3: CSVKRNSGNEQFF
J: TRBJ1-1; V: TRBV5-6; D: TRBD1; size: -; DNA: TGTGCCAGCAGCTTCCTTGGGACAGGGAGCACTGAAGCTTTCTTT; CDR3: CASSFLGTGSTEAFF
J: TRBJ1-1; V: TRBV5-1; D: TRBD1; size: -; DNA: TGCGCCAGCAGCCCGGACAGGGAGAGGACTGAAGCTTTCTTT; CDR3: CASSPDRERTEAFF
J: TRBJ2-1; V: TRBV13; D: -; size: -; DNA: TGTGCCAGCAGCCCGGACTACCGACCCTACAATGAGCAGTTCTTC; CDR3: CASSPDYRPYNEQFF
J: TRBJ1-4; V: TRBV4-1; D: TRBD1; size: few; DNA: TGCGCCAGCAGGCGCACCGGGACAGTGAATGAAAAACTGTTTTTT; CDR3: CASRRTGTVNEKLFF
J: TRBJ1-2; V: TRBV19; D: -; size: -; DNA: TGTGCCAGTCAACGGGGGGTGGATAGCTATGGCTACACCTTC; CDR3: CASQRGVDSYGYTF
J: TRBJ1-1; V: TRBV7-9; D: -; size: -; DNA: TGTGCCAGCAGCCCCTCAAATCCCAACACTGAAGCTTTCTTT; CDR3: CASSPSNPNTEAFF